This section outlines one T cell receptor (beta chain) sequence together with its context. This clone appeared a few times. Which antigen it targets is not known. No quality values exist for individual bases; no much larger clone is one base distant. This entry comes from a study of blood T cell repertoires in COVID-19 (dated by TCRdb to 2018 to 2020). The study in broad terms: Samples from collaborators originated in the United States, Italy and Spain and spanned both the acute and convalescent phases of COVID-19. Deeply sampled blood TCRbeta repertoires from subjects exposed to, actively infected with, or recovered from COVID-19 were included in the dataset. Sample metadata almost always included a de-identified subject ID, COVID-19 status, age in years and sex. The repertoires were released in a freely available public database intended as a resource for research on the immune response to SARS-CoV-2. The prospective study material was composed of cDNA or gDNA derived from T cells, B-cell-depleted T cells, or PBMCs. Where available, HLA class I and class II types were taken from metadata supplied by the sample provider and were not determined by assay-based typing. The samples were drawn from the first 160 participants of the ongoing ImmuneRACE study and from 1,254 subjects provided by 6 global collaborators.

Results the study describes overall, beyond this receptor: Clinical and demographic metadata were provided uncurated, with the amount varying by source and participant.

TCRbeta CDR3 regions were amplified from genomic DNA by means of the immunoSEQ Assay, a bias-controlled multiplex PCR. Under the source paper's analysis protocol: Nucleated cell counts per sample were estimated from amplification of reference gene primers within the assay. To quantify the absolute abundance of each unique TCRbeta CDR3 rearrangement, sequence reads were collapsed and filtered. For each sample, productive Simpson clonality was calculated as the square root of Simpson's diversity index across productive rearrangements. As stored in TCRdb, this immuneACCESS dataset retains in-frame rearrangements with V and J assigned. A fraction of the clones does not appear; measured against another copy, unresolved V genes explain less than half of the discrepancy, and the remainder lacks a known reason. Clonal size and the V and J genes are those of that table, whereas D and trimming came from the DNA. Across this sample there are about 370,000 clones, with roughly 90% seen only once. 3% of the sample belongs to the ten largest clones.

At one collaborating source in Seattle, patients were enrolled during active infection and were followed longitudinally through the course of disease. Each collaborating institution followed its own protocols to collect whole blood in K2EDTA tubes. For TCRbeta analysis, collaborators shipped samples as frozen whole blood, isolated PBMCs, or DNA extracted from either of those sample types. The receptor's source is a young woman with COVID-19, enrolled during active disease. What was sequenced was peripheral blood.

The DNA sequence reads TGTGCCAGCAGGTTGGGACAGGGAAGTCAGCCCCAGCATTTT. Its protein is CASRLGQGSQPQHF. The V gene is TRBV6-6 and the J gene is TRBJ1-5; 9 central nucleotides agree with TRBD1. The CDR3 holds 14 amino acids from the cysteine to the phenylalanine. Only the CDR3 DNA stays, 42 bases, in frame from base 1. V and J are trimmed by 6 bases and 6 bases, and the gene matches miss 6 bases of the junction. Taken from the germline V gene (reference sequence), the CDR1 and CDR2 loops are MNHNY and SVGAGI.